One sample yielded the 25 T cell receptor beta chains listed below, sequenced in a study of blood T cell repertoires in COVID-19. Here immunoSEQ multiplex PCR was the method, and the copy in TCRdb shows in-frame clones only, minus some. Altogether approximately 500,000 clones are present, approximately 89% being singletons, with the ten largest covering 0.7% to 1%. Material: peripheral blood. The receptors here all came from a man younger than 35 with COVID-19, enrolled during active disease.

V is TRBV6-5 and J is TRBJ2-1; possibly TRBD2 for D (5 bases). The ends were cut back, 8 bases at V and 0 bases at J, with 14 bases in the middle. This CDR3 is 15 amino acids long. Germline CDR1 MNHEY, CDR2 SVGAGI. CDR3 nucleotides: TGTGCCAGCTCTTCCCAACTAGGCTCCTACAATGAGCAGTTCTTC. Its protein product is CASSSQLGSYNEQFF.

This clone was counted only a few times. V is TRBV6-5 and J is TRBJ1-2, with 9 bases matching TRBD1. The germline CDR1 and CDR2 sequences are MNHEY and SVGAGI. This CDR3 has 16 residues. V shed 0 bases, J shed 4 bases, and the junction held 6 bases outside the gene matches. The CDR3 coding sequence is TGTGCCAGCAGTTACTCGGGGACAGGGTCTTCCTATGGCTACACCTTC. Its translation: CASSYSGTGSSYGYTF.

This sequence joins TRBV6-5 and TRBJ1-1; TRBD1 is a possible D gene (6 bases). Trimming shortened V by 9 bases and J by 3 bases, and 11 bases separated the two germline ends. This CDR3 has 12 amino acids. Germline values: CDR1 MNHEY, CDR2 SVGAGI. The CDR3 sequence is CASGRGDTEAFF. The CDR3 DNA follows: TGTGCCAGTGGGAGGGGGGACACTGAAGCTTTCTTT.

The V gene is TRBV5-8, the J gene TRBJ2-3; TRBD2 matches 12 bases. The J segment lost 2 bases and the V segment lost 4 bases, leaving 8 bases of the junction unmatched. Germline-derived CDR1 and CDR2 are SGHTS and YDEGEE. The CDR3 runs to 17 residues. As DNA, the CDR3 is TGTGCCAGCAGCATCGCGACTAGCGGGAGATACACAGATACGCAGTATTTT. Translation: CASSIATSGRYTDTQYF.

The V gene is TRBV25-1, the J gene TRBJ2-2; 9 positions agree with TRBD1. Per the germline V gene, CDR1 is MGHDK and CDR2 is SYGVNS. Unmatched junction bases numbered 6, after V lost 3 bases and J lost 7 bases. This CDR3 is built from 15 residues. The CDR3 DNA reads as TGTGCCAGCAGTGACTACAGGGGGCTCATCGGGGAGCTGTTTTTT. Translation gives CASSDYRGLIGELFF.

The chain couples TRBV27 to TRBJ2-4, with a tentative D call TRBD1 (6 bases). The CDR3 consists of 14 residues. Germline assignment: CDR1 MNHEY and CDR2 SMNVEV (reference sequence). V was cut by 5 bases and J by 7 bases, with 15 bases left in between. CDR3 DNA sequence: TGTGCCAGCAGTCCAAGGGGGTTCGGGAACATTCAGTACTTC. As protein: CASSPRGFGNIQYF.

The chain links TRBV25-1 to TRBJ1-3; D is possibly TRBD1 (6 bases). The germline gives CDR1 MGHDK, CDR2 SYGVNS. The CDR3 is 14 residues long. V was pared by 4 bases and J by 0 bases, with 7 bases between. Here the CDR3 DNA reads TGTGCCAGCAGTGTGGACAGCTCTGGAAACACCATATATTTT. Translation gives CASSVDSSGNTIYF.

The V call is TRBV24-1, the J call TRBJ2-7; 11 bases are a match to TRBD1. J was trimmed by 2 bases and V by 4 bases; bases with no gene match: 3. This CDR3 has 15 amino acids. Per germline, CDR1 KGHDR and CDR2 SFDVKD. The CDR3, as DNA: TGTGCCACCAGTGAAGGACAGGGGGCAACCTACGAGCAGTACTTC. Protein: CATSEGQGATYEQYF.

V is TRBV7-2 and J is TRBJ2-1, with 10 bases lining up with TRBD2. The CDR3 sequence is 18 residues long. CDR1 SGHTA and CDR2 FQGNSA come from the germline V gene. The junction had 11 bases not matched to a gene; V was cut back by 1 base and J by 5 bases. This CDR3 reads CASSLVGASGSYNNEQFF. The CDR3 DNA reads as TGTGCCAGCAGCTTAGTGGGGGCTAGCGGGAGTTACAACAATGAGCAGTTCTTC.

The rearrangement joins TRBV25-1 to TRBJ2-1; a possible D gene is TRBD1 (5 bases). With 1 base removed from V and 5 bases from J, the gap between germline ends came to 15 bases. CDR1 and CDR2 (germline): MGHDK, SYGVNS. This CDR3 region has 16 residues. For the CDR3, the DNA is TGTGCCAGCAGTGAATTACCCCAAGGGGTAGACAATGAGCAGTTCTTC. It translates to CASSELPQGVDNEQFF.

The chain couples TRBV3-1 (or the pseudogene TRBV3-2) to TRBJ2-2; D is undetermined. The CDR3 is 16 residues long. CDR1 is LGHDT, CDR2 YNNKEL, per germline (reference sequence). Trimming removed 3 bases from V and 5 bases from J, with 16 bases in between. DNA of the CDR3: TGTGCCAGCAGCCAGGGTAGCTTTAAACTTACCGGGGAGCTGTTTTTT. Its translation is CASSQGSFKLTGELFF.

The rearrangement uses TRBV11-1 and TRBJ2-1; 12 nucleotides match TRBD2. The V gene end was trimmed by 5 bases and the J gene end by 0 bases; junction bases not matched to a gene: 2. The CDR3 sequence is 16 residues long. Germline values: CDR1 SGHAT, CDR2 FQDESV (reference sequence). CDR3 protein: CASSQTSGGSYNEQFF. The DNA of the CDR3 is TGTGCCAGCAGCCAGACTAGCGGGGGCTCCTACAATGAGCAGTTCTTC.

The V gene is TRBV3-1 (or the pseudogene TRBV3-2), the J gene TRBJ2-3; 8 bases are a match to TRBD2. V lost 9 bases, J lost 2 bases, and 10 bases stayed unmatched. The CDR3 length is 15 residues. From germline, CDR1 is LGHDT and CDR2 YNNKEL (reference sequence). This CDR3 reads CASTPGGPHTDTQYF. CDR3 bases: TGTGCCAGTACCCCGGGGGGGCCGCACACAGATACGCAGTATTTT.

The genes are TRBV19 and TRBJ2-7; tentative D call: TRBD1 (5 bases). This CDR3 contains 15 residues. Per the germline V gene, CDR1 is LNHDA and CDR2 is SQIVND (reference sequence). Trimming pared 1 base from V and 4 bases from J, leaving 14 bases between. The CDR3 DNA is TGTGCCAGTAGTATAGGGGCAGGGCTATCTTACGAGCAGTACTTC. As protein: CASSIGAGLSYEQYF.

The CDR3 protein is CSVVLAAVTLYEQYF. In DNA, the CDR3 is TGCAGCGTTGTTCTAGCGGCAGTCACACTCTACGAGCAGTACTTC. The chain links TRBV29-1 to TRBJ2-7, with 7 bases lining up with TRBD2. J lost 3 bases, V lost 4 bases, and 12 bases had no gene match. CDR3 length equals 15 residues. Germline V lookup: CDR1 SQVTM, CDR2 ANQGSEA.

This rearrangement joins TRBV29-1 to TRBJ1-1, with D possibly being TRBD1 (5 bases). The CDR3 length is 12 residues. Deletions cut 4 bases from V and 5 bases from J, with 11 bases between. In germline, CDR1 is SQVTM, CDR2 ANQGSEA. CDR3 loop: CSVVQGGTEAFF. CDR3 DNA: TGCAGCGTTGTCCAGGGAGGGACTGAAGCTTTCTTT.

V gene TRBV7-2 combines with J gene TRBJ1-2; 7 positions agree with TRBD1. From germline, CDR1 is SGHTA and CDR2 FQGNSA. The J segment lost 1 base and the V segment lost 1 base, leaving 3 bases of the junction unmatched. There are 15 residues in the CDR3. The CDR3 bases are TGTGCCAGCAGCTTAGGACAGGGAATTAACTATGGCTACACCTTC. It codes for CASSLGQGINYGYTF.

This rearrangement joins TRBV5-1 to TRBJ2-4, with 7 bases identical to TRBD2. CDR1 is SGHRS, CDR2 YFSETQ, per germline. The CDR3 totals 14 residues. Germline trimming cut 2 bases from V and 9 bases from J; bases unmatched to any gene: 8. CDR3 DNA sequence: TGCGCCAGCAGCTTCATGGGAGGGCGGGGCATTCAGTACTTC. Its translation: CASSFMGGRGIQYF.

CDR3 nucleotide sequence: TGTGCCAGCAGTGAACTGGTCAGTAACTATGGCTACACCTTC. Its translation: CASSELVSNYGYTF. The J gene is TRBJ1-2, the V gene TRBV2; no firm D call. This CDR3 has 14 amino acids. Trimming cost V 2 bases and J 1 base, with 8 bases left between them. From germline, CDR1 is SNHLY and CDR2 FYNNEI.

This clone was observed once. The rearrangement uses TRBV2 and TRBJ2-1; D is uncertain. There are 12 residues in the CDR3. Germline values: CDR1 SNHLY, CDR2 FYNNEI. Trimming removed 6 bases at V and 6 bases at J, with 9 bases between. The CDR3 loop is CASSYSSNEQFF. CDR3 DNA: TGTGCCAGCAGCTATAGCAGCAATGAGCAGTTCTTC.

The gene calls are TRBV2 and TRBJ2-1, with D possibly TRBD2 on 5 matching bases. This CDR3 region has 14 residues. V lost 3 bases to trimming and J lost 8 bases, with 14 bases between them. Germline V CDR1 and CDR2: SNHLY, FYNNEI. Written as DNA, the CDR3 is TGTGCCAGCAGTGATTTATCGGACTCCGATGAGCAGTTCTTC. Its protein product is CASSDLSDSDEQFF.

CDR3 nucleotide sequence: TGTGCCAGCAGTTTATTCCAGGGGACCTACAATGAGCAGTTCTTC. Its protein product is CASSLFQGTYNEQFF. The chain joins TRBV27 to TRBJ2-1, with a possible D match to TRBD1 (6 bases). CDR3 length: 15 residues. Trimming took 1 base from V and 2 from J, leaving 9 bases between them. Per germline, CDR1 MNHEY and CDR2 SMNVEV (reference sequence).

The V gene is TRBV27, the J gene TRBJ1-4; the match to TRBD1 covers 7 bases. CDR3 length equals 17 residues. The germline gives CDR1 MNHEY, CDR2 SMNVEV (reference sequence). The trim removed 3 bases at V and 0 bases at J, leaving 7 bases unmatched. CDR3 loop: CASSFSGGRPTNEKLFF. The CDR3 DNA reads TGTGCCAGCAGTTTCTCAGGGGGACGTCCAACTAATGAAAAACTGTTTTTT.

The chain's CDR3 is CAWSDGGRSEQYF. The CDR3 DNA reads TGTGCCTGGAGTGACGGCGGGAGGAGTGAGCAGTACTTC. The chain has TRBV30 and TRBJ2-7; 8 bases fit TRBD2. This CDR3 is built from 13 residues. V lost 1 base and J lost 7; bases outside the gene matches: 6. The V gene's germline CDR1 is GTSNPN and CDR2 SVGIG (reference sequence).

This clone was detected only once. The chain is built from TRBV27 and TRBJ1-3; D gene unclear. Germline CDR1 MNHEY, CDR2 SMNVEV (reference sequence). The CDR3 spans 12 residues. Trimming removed 4 bases from V and 3 bases from J, with 4 bases in between. The CDR3 DNA reads as TGTGCCAGCAGTTCCAATGGAAACACCATATATTTT. It codes for CASSSNGNTIYF.